This section outlines one T cell receptor beta chain sequence together with its context. V was clipped by 4 bases and J by 0 bases, with 7 bases between them. The CDR3 spans 13 residues. The germline V gene has CDR1 SGHRS and CDR2 YFSETQ. These data belong to a study of blood T cell repertoires in COVID-19. For the study at large: The samples span acute and convalescent COVID-19 from the United States, Italy and Spain. PBMCs, B-cell-depleted T cells, or T cells were the source of the cDNA or gDNA that made up the material.

Per the study methods: From reference gene primer amplification, estimates of nucleated cell counts were derived. Profiling relied on immunoSEQ multiplex PCR, and the TCRdb table lists in-frame clones only, not all of them. The V and J calls and the clone size are those of that table, but D and trimming were determined from the DNA. The top ten hold about 4.4% of the sample, which has some 190,000 clones, 88% seen once. Sample: peripheral blood. The clonotype was recovered from a human donor in a cohort sampled during active COVID-19. The V call is TRBV5-1, the J call TRBJ1-1; D might be TRBD1 (5 bases). CDR3 sequence reads: CASSQTVNTEAFF. CDR3 DNA: TGCGCCAGCAGCCAGACAGTGAACACTGAAGCTTTCTTT.